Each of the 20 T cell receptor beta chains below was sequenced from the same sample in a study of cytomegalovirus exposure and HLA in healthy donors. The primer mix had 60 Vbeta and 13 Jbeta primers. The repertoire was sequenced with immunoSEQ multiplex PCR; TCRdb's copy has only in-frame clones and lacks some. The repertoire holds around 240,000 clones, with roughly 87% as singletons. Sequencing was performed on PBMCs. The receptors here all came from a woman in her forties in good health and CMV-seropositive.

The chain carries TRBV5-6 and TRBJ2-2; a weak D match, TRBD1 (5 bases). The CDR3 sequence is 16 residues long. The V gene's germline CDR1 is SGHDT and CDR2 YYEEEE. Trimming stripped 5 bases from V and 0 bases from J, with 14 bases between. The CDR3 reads CASRPDAGSNTGELFF. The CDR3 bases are TGTGCCAGCAGGCCTGACGCAGGGTCGAACACCGGGGAGCTGTTTTTT.

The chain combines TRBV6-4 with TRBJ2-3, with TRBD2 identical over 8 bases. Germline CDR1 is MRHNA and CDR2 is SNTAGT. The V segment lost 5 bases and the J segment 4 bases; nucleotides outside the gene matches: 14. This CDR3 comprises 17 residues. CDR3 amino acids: CASSTPRGSGNADTQYF. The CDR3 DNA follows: TGTGCCAGCAGTACCCCACGGGGTAGCGGGAATGCAGATACGCAGTATTTT.

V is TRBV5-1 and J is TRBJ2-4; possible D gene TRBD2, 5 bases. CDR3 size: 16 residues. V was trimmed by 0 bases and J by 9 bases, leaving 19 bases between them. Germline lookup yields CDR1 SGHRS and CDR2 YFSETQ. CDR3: CASSLALDSVPGIQYF. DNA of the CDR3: TGCGCCAGCAGCTTGGCTCTGGACTCCGTGCCGGGCATTCAGTACTTC.

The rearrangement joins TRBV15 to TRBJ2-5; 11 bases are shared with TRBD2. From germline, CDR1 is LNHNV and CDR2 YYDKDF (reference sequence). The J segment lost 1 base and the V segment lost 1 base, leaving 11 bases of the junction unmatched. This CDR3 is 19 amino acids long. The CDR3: CATSRGFFVGTSGQETQYF. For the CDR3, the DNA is TGTGCCACCAGCAGAGGGTTTTTTGTAGGGACTAGCGGCCAAGAGACCCAGTACTTC.

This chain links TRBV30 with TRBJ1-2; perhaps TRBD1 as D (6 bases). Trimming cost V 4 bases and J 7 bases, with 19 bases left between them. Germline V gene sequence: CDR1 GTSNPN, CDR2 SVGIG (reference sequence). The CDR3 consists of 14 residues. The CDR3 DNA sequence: TGTGCCTGGACGTCGCAGGGGATTCTCGTTGGCTACACCTTC. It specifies CAWTSQGILVGYTF.

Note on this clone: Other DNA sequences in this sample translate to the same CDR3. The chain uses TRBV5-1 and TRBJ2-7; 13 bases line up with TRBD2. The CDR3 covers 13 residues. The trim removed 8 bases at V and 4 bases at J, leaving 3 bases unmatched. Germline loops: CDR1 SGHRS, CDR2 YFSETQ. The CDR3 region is CASRTSGSYEQYF. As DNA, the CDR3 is TGCGCCAGTAGGACTAGCGGGAGTTACGAGCAGTACTTC.

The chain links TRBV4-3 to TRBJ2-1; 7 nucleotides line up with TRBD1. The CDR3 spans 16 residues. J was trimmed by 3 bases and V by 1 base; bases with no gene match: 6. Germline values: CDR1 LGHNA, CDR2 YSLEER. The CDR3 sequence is CASSQALNRGYNEQFF. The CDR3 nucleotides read TGCGCCAGCAGCCAAGCGCTGAACAGGGGCTACAATGAGCAGTTCTTC.

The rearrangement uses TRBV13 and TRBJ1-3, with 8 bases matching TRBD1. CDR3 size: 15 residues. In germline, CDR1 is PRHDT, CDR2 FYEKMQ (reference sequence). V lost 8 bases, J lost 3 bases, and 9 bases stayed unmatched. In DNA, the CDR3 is TGTGCCAGCGGAAGTAACGACAGGGGTGGAAACACCATATATTTT. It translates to CASGSNDRGGNTIYF. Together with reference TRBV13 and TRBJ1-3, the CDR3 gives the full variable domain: AAGVIQSPRHLIKEKRETATLKCYPIPRHDTVYWYQQGPGQDPQFLISFYEKMQSDKGSIPDRFSAQQFSDYHSELNMSSLELGDSALYFCASGSNDRGGNTIYFGEGSWLTVV.

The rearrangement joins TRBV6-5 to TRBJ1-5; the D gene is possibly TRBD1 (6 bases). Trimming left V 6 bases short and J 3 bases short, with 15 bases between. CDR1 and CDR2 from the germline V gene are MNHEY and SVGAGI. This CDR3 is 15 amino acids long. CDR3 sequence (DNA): TGTGCCAGCAGGTACACAGGGACCTCCAATCAGCCCCAGCATTTT. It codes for CASRYTGTSNQPQHF.

The DNA for the CDR3 is TGTGCCAGCTCACCGCGGGACGCACCAACGGCCAGGCAGTACTTC. This translates into CASSPRDAPTARQYF. This chain joins TRBV18 and TRBJ2-7; the D gene is possibly TRBD2 (6 bases). Germline V CDR1 and CDR2: KGHSH, LQKENI. The CDR3 is 15 amino acids. Trimming shortened V by 3 bases and J by 9 bases, and 21 bases separated the two germline ends.

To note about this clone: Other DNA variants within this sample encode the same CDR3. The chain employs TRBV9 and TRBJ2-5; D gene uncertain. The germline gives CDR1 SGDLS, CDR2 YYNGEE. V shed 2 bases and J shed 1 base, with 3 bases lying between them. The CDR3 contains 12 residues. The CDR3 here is CASSVSQETQYF. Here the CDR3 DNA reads TGTGCCAGCAGCGTTAGCCAAGAGACCCAGTACTTC.

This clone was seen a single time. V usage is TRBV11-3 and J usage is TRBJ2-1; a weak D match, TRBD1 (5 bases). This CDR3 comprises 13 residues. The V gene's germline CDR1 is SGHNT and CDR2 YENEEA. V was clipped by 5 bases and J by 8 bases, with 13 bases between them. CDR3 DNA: TGTGCCAGCAGCAGGGGTGGGATCCATGAGCAGTTCTTC. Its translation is CASSRGGIHEQFF.

The CDR3 region is CASSDRGATTGELFF. CDR3 nucleotide sequence: TGTGCCAGCAGTGACCGGGGGGCGACCACCGGGGAGCTGTTTTTT. The chain joins TRBV25-1 to TRBJ2-2, with a weak D call TRBD2 (7 bases). The germline V gene has CDR1 MGHDK and CDR2 SYGVNS. This CDR3 contains 15 residues. V was cut by 3 bases and J by 4 bases, with 12 bases left in between. The full variable domain, its missing parts supplied by reference TRBV25-1 and TRBJ2-2, is EADIYQTPRYLVIGTGKKITLECSQTMGHDKMYWYQQDPGMELHLIHYSYGVNSTEKGDLSSESTVSRIRTEHFPLTLESARPSHTSQYLCASSDRGATTGELFFGEGSRLTVL.

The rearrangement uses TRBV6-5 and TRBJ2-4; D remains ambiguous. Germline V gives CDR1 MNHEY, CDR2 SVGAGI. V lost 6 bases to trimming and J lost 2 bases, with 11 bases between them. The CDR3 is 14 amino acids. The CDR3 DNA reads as TGTGCCAGCAGCTTTTCAGGCCCCAAAAACATTCAGTACTTC. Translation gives CASSFSGPKNIQYF.

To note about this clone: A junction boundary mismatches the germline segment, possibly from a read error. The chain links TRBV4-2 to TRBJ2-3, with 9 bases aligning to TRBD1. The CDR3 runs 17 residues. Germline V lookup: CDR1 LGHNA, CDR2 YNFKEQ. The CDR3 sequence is CASSQDPTGGALTGVDF. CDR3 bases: TGTGCCAGCAGCCAAGATCCCACAGGGGGCGCCTTAACGGGAGTAGATTTT.

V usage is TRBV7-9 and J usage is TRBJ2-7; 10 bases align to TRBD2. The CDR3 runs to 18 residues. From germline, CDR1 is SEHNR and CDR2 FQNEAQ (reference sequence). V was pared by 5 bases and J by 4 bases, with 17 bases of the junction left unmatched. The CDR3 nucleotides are TGTGCCAGCAGCCCAGGCCCAGGGAAACTAGCGGGACTATACGAGCAGTACTTC. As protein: CASSPGPGKLAGLYEQYF. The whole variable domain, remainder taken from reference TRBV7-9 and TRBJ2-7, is DTGVSQNPRHKITKRGQNVTFRCDPISEHNRLYWYRQTLGQGPEFLTYFQNEAQLEKSRLLSDRFSAERPKGSFSTLEIQRTEQGDSAMYLCASSPGPGKLAGLYEQYFGPGTRLTVT.

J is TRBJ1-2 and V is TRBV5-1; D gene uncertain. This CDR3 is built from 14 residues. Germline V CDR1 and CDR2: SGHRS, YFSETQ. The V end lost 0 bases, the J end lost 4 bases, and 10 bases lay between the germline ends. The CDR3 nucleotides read TGCGCCAGCAGCTTGGGGAGGGAACCCTATGGCTACACCTTC. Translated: CASSLGREPYGYTF.

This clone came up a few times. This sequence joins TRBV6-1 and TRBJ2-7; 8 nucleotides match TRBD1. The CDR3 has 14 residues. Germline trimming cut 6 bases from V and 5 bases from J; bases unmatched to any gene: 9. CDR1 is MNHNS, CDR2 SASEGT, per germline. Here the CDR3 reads CASSPRQGTNEQYF. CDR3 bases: TGTGCCAGCAGCCCCAGACAGGGGACGAACGAGCAGTACTTC.

CDR3 in DNA: TGTGCCAGCAGTTTAGGGACAGGGGCGAACACTGAAGCTTTCTTT. Translating it yields CASSLGTGANTEAFF. The rearrangement links TRBV27 to TRBJ1-1; 10 bases map to TRBD1. Germline trimming cut 2 bases from V and 1 base from J; bases unmatched to any gene: 1. Germline lookup yields CDR1 MNHEY and CDR2 SMNVEV (reference sequence). The CDR3 covers 15 residues.

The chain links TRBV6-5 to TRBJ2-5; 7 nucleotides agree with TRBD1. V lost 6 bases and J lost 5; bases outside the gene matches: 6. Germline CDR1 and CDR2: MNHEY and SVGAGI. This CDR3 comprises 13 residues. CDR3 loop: CASRKFRGETQYF. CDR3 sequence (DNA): TGTGCCAGCAGGAAGTTCAGGGGGGAGACCCAGTACTTC.